This T cell receptor beta chain was sequenced in a study of cytomegalovirus exposure and HLA in healthy donors. The germline CDR1 and CDR2 sequences are SGDLS and YYNGEE. The CDR3 contains 14 residues. With 3 bases clipped from V and 4 bases from J, the junction kept 5 bases outside the gene matches. The donors comprised healthy bone marrow donors. Nominally healthy donors provided the samples, though records likely missed some immune exposures. 13 Jbeta primers and 60 Vbeta primers were used for the PCR. This table comes from immunoSEQ multiplex PCR, and its TCRdb copy is limited to in-frame clones, with some not included. This table holds about 150,000 clones, approximately 77% found once.

The chain uses TRBV9 and TRBJ2-3, with 7 bases fitting TRBD2. The sequenced material came from PBMCs. This TCR was sampled from a woman aged 40 to 55 in good health and CMV-seronegative. The DNA of the CDR3 is TGTGCCAGCAGCGGGACTAGTCCCCCAGATACGCAGTATTTT. This translates into CASSGTSPPDTQYF.